Sequencing of this TCR beta chain was carried out in a study of blood T cell repertoires in COVID-19. The overall study: Samples came from the United States, Italy and Spain, spanning acute and convalescent COVID-19. The cDNA or gDNA used as material had been derived from T cells, B-cell-depleted T cells, or PBMCs.

Per the original data handling: The assay estimated nucleated cells by amplifying reference gene primers. Sequencing was performed with immunoSEQ multiplex PCR; in TCRdb, only in-frame clones are kept and a portion is missing. V and J calls and clone size come straight from that table; D and trimming were deduced from the DNA. The sample has about 190,000 clones, roughly 84% seen once. From germline, CDR1 is SGHVS and CDR2 FNYEAQ. There are 16 residues in the CDR3. Trimming took 4 bases from V and 1 from J; bases not matched to a gene: 7. The sample taken for sequencing was peripheral blood. This receptor was obtained from a human donor in a cohort sampled during active COVID-19. This chain uses TRBV7-6 with TRBJ2-1; 7 bases fit TRBD2. The CDR3 coding sequence is TGTGCCAGCAGCTCCCGGGGGGTATCATCCTACAATGAGCAGTTCTTC. Encoded protein: CASSSRGVSSYNEQFF.